The clone carrying this TCR beta chain occurred a few times. The antigen remains unidentified. Trimming took off 0 bases at V and 0 bases at J, with 11 bases between the two ends. Germline lookup yields CDR1 GTSNPN and CDR2 SVGIG (reference sequence). The length of the CDR3 is 15 residues. A single record per CDR3 protein comes from TCRdb applying MiXCR to the 5' RACE reads. There are around 300,000 distinct CDR3 sequences in the sample; around 4.4% occur only once, and approximately 19% lies in the top ten. The sample comes from a study of T cells after yellow fever vaccination. Study-level points and caveats: Only a small proportion of the clonotypes turned up in both the CD4 and the CD8 compartments, likely arising from convergent recombination. High-abundance clonotypes from the bulk population could contaminate FACS-sorted repertoires.

The TCR was taken from a man aged 18 to 30 who received the YFV17D yellow fever vaccine. Sequencing used PBMCs, obtained 15 days after the yellow fever booster vaccination. The chain uses TRBV30 and TRBJ1-1; D is ambiguous. The CDR3 DNA follows: TGTGCCTGGAGTGTTTTATTTCGGATGAACACTGAAGCTTTCTTT. Translating gives CAWSVLFRMNTEAFF.